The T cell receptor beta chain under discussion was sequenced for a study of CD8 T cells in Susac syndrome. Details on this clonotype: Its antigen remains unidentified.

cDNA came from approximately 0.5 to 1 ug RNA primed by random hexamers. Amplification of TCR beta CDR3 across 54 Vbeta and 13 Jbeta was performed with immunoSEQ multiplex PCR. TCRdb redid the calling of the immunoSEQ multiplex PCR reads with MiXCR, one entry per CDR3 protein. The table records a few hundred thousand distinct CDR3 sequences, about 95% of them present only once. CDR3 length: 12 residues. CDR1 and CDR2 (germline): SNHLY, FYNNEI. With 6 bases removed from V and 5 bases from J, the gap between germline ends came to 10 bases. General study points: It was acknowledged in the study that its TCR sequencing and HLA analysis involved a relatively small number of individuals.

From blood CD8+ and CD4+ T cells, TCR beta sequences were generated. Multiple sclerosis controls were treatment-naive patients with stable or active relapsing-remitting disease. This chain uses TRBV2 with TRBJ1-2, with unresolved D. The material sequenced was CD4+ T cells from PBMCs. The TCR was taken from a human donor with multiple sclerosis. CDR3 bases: TGTGCCAGCAGGGACGGACTATATGGCTACACCTTC. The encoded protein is CASRDGLYGYTF.